The 12 T cell receptor beta chains in this list originate from one sample, sequenced in a study of blood T cells in healthy people across ages. Using a J-beta primer mix together with a sample-barcoded 5' primer, a second PCR was run for about 7 to 12 cycles. TCRdb ran MiXCR on the 5' RACE reads and lists one entry per CDR3 protein. The sample records under 2 million distinct CDR3 sequences, around 35% being singletons. The sequenced material came from blood. Source of these receptors: a woman between 25 and 40 years old in good health.

This clonotype was observed a handful of times. V usage is TRBV5-1 and J usage is TRBJ2-7, with D unclear. Per the germline V gene, CDR1 is SGHRS and CDR2 is YFSETQ. The length of the CDR3 is 15 residues. V was pared by 5 bases and J by 5 bases, with 20 bases between. CDR3 sequence reads: CASRPIGAFGNEQYF. The DNA for the CDR3 is TGCGCCAGCAGGCCTATTGGCGCCTTTGGGAACGAGCAGTACTTC.

This clonotype was seen a handful of times. The chain joins TRBV20-1 to TRBJ2-7, with 10 bases fitting TRBD1. CDR3 length: 15 amino acids. The junction had 12 bases not matched to a gene; V was cut back by 6 bases and J by 4 bases. In germline, CDR1 is DFQATT, CDR2 SNEGSKA (reference sequence). The CDR3 protein is CSAQVWDRGLYEQYF. For the CDR3, the DNA is TGCAGTGCCCAGGTTTGGGACAGGGGTCTGTACGAGCAGTACTTC.

The V and J genes are TRBV20-1 and TRBJ2-7, with D perhaps given as TRBD1 or TRBD2 (6 bases each). This CDR3 comprises 14 residues. Trimming shortened V by 0 bases and J by 3 bases, and 12 bases separated the two germline ends. Germline V gene sequence: CDR1 DFQATT, CDR2 SNEGSKA (reference sequence). The DNA of the CDR3 is TGCAGTGCTAGAGATAGGGGGGTAGGCTACGAGCAGTACTTC. As protein: CSARDRGVGYEQYF.

The rearrangement uses TRBV18 and TRBJ2-2; D may be TRBD1 (5 bases). Germline V gene lookup returns CDR1 KGHSH and CDR2 LQKENI. This CDR3 contains 13 residues. Trimming removed 6 bases at V and 4 bases at J, with 9 bases between. The DNA of the CDR3 is TGTGCCAGCTCGCGACAGATCACCGGGGAGCTGTTTTTT. It translates to CASSRQITGELFF.

The chain carries TRBV15 and TRBJ1-5; D gene unclear. CDR1 is LNHNV and CDR2 is YYDKDF in the germline V gene (reference sequence). The CDR3 loop spans 15 amino acids. V was shortened by 8 bases and J by 3 bases, with 17 bases between the two germline ends. This CDR3 is CATRTHLSPNQPQHF. The CDR3 region has the DNA TGTGCCACCCGCACCCATCTATCGCCCAATCAGCCCCAGCATTTT.

About this clonotype: A much larger clone lies one base from this, so it may be a read error. This chain uses TRBV6-1 with TRBJ2-3; the D gene is possibly TRBD1 (7 bases). Germline CDR1 and CDR2: MNHNS and SASEGT. V dropped 6 bases and J dropped 6 bases, with 13 bases sitting between them. There are 13 residues in the CDR3. The CDR3 region is CASRRAGGDTQYF. The CDR3 DNA sequence: TGTGCCAGCAGGAGGGCAGGGGGGGATACGCAGTATTTT.

This clonotype showed up just a few times. The chain has TRBV7-9 and TRBJ2-7; D may be TRBD2 (7 bases). The CDR3 totals 15 residues. Germline loops: CDR1 SEHNR, CDR2 FQNEAQ (reference sequence). The V gene lost 8 bases and the J gene lost 0 bases, with 17 bases spanning the gap. In nucleotides, the CDR3 is TGTGCCAGCGTCCCGGCGGGGGCAAGCTCCTACGAGCAGTACTTC. Its protein product is CASVPAGASSYEQYF.

This clonotype came up a few times. This sequence joins TRBV11-2 and TRBJ2-6; weak D call: TRBD2 (6 bases). The V end was cut by 4 bases, the J end by 1 base, with 14 bases between. The CDR3 totals 17 residues. Germline CDR1 and CDR2: SGHAT and FQNNGV. The CDR3: CASSSQGRGSGANVLTF. The CDR3 DNA is TGTGCCAGCAGCTCCCAGGGACGGGGGTCTGGGGCCAACGTCCTGACTTTC.

Note on this clonotype: With a much larger clone just one base away, this may be a read error. V is TRBV4-1 and J is TRBJ1-4; no clear D gene. The CDR3 is 14 amino acids. Germline V gene data show CDR1 as MGHRA and CDR2 as YSYEKL. The ends were cut back, 6 bases at V and 7 bases at J, with 15 bases in the middle. The CDR3 bases are TGCGCCAGCAGTGGTGGTCCCATCATTGAAAAACTGTTTTTT. Its translation: CASSGGPIIEKLFF.

At least ten counts were recorded for this clonotype. An end of the junction differs from the germline gene, which may be a read error. The rearrangement uses TRBV5-1 and TRBJ2-7; D might be TRBD1 or TRBD2, each matching 5 bases. CDR3 length: 12 amino acids. Germline CDR1 SGHRS, CDR2 YFSETQ. The CDR3 here is CASSRDPYEQYF. The CDR3 DNA reads as TGTGCCAGCAGCCGGGACCCCTACGAGCAGTACTTC.

This clonotype was seen ten or more times. V is TRBV6-6 and J is TRBJ2-7; a possible D gene is TRBD1 (6 bases). Deletions cut 6 bases from V and 0 bases from J, with 9 bases between. In germline, CDR1 is MNHNY, CDR2 SVGAGI (reference sequence). This CDR3 is 13 amino acids long. This CDR3 reads CASRGHGSYEQYF. The DNA of the CDR3 is TGTGCCAGCAGGGGACACGGCTCCTACGAGCAGTACTTC.

This clonotype has just a few counts. This sequence joins TRBV27 and TRBJ2-6; possibly TRBD1 for D (6 bases). V was cut by 1 base and J by 0 bases, with 13 bases left in between. The CDR3 covers 18 residues. Germline V lookup: CDR1 MNHEY, CDR2 SMNVEV (reference sequence). The CDR3 coding sequence is TGTGCCAGCAGTTTATTTCAGGGGTTAAGCTCTGGGGCCAACGTCCTGACTTTC. This gives the protein CASSLFQGLSSGANVLTF.